The entry below gives a single T cell receptor beta chain sequence along with its context. Antigen: not known. These data originate in a study of glioma-infiltrating T cells after dendritic cell vaccination. Study-wide findings and caveats: Complete blood and tumor specimen sets were limited to few patients.

Amplification used 60 V beta primers and 13 J beta primers. Data came from immunoSEQ multiplex PCR; TCRdb stores just in-frame clones and leaves some out. Among 1,100 or so clones listed, 86% were seen once. This CDR3 is 14 amino acids long. In germline, CDR1 is SGHTS, CDR2 YDEGEE. Unmatched junction bases numbered 9, after V lost 7 bases and J lost 6 bases. The chain combines TRBV5-8 with TRBJ2-1, with 8 bases identical to TRBD1. The source material was tumor tissue, sampled before dendritic cell vaccination. The receptor was derived from a human donor with glioblastoma. The CDR3 loop is CASPTGAGPNEQFF. In nucleotides, the CDR3 is TGTGCCAGCCCGACAGGGGCCGGACCCAATGAGCAGTTCTTC.